A single sample gave rise to the 31 T cell receptor beta chains below, sequenced in a study of response to subunit inactivated influenza vaccine. TCRdb redid the calling of the RT-PCR reads with MiXCR, one entry per CDR3 protein. There are 500,000 or so distinct CDR3 sequences in the sample; 16% occur only once, and 2.5% to 3.5% lies in the top ten. The input for sequencing was CD4+ T cells sorted from PBMCs, taken around 25 months after vaccination. These receptors were obtained from a man between 50 and 69 years old who received an inactivated influenza vaccine.

This chain connects TRBV3-1 to TRBJ2-7, with D perhaps TRBD1 (6 bases). In germline, CDR1 is LGHDT, CDR2 YNNKEL (reference sequence). The V end was cut by 1 base, the J end by 7 bases, with 17 bases between. The CDR3 is 15 residues long. The CDR3 sequence: CASSQGAQGLGEQYF. The CDR3 DNA reads as TGTGCCAGCAGCCAAGGAGCTCAGGGGTTAGGTGAGCAGTACTTC.

The chain combines TRBV24-1 with TRBJ2-1, with 12 bases that match TRBD1. This CDR3 has 15 amino acids. CDR1 is KGHDR, CDR2 SFDVKD, per germline. The ends lost 5 bases at V and 7 bases at J; junction bases unmatched: 5. This CDR3 is CATSGRGQGANEQFF. CDR3 DNA sequence: TGTGCCACCAGTGGCCGGGGACAGGGGGCGAATGAGCAGTTCTTC.

Ten or more counts support this clonotype. The chain couples TRBV29-1 to TRBJ2-1, with 8 bases lining up with TRBD1. The V and J ends lost 7 bases and 6 bases, in that order; junction bases with no gene match: 5. Germline values: CDR1 SQVTM, CDR2 ANQGSEA. There are 12 residues in the CDR3. The CDR3 coding sequence is TGCAGCGCCGCAGGGGGCGGCAATGAGCAGTTCTTC. This sequence encodes CSAAGGGNEQFF.

This clonotype was seen a handful of times. V gene TRBV5-1 combines with J gene TRBJ2-6; 8 bases match TRBD1. Germline V gene sequence: CDR1 SGHRS, CDR2 YFSETQ. The CDR3 length is 18 residues. Trimming took 4 bases from V and 1 from J; bases not matched to a gene: 10. The CDR3 nucleotides are TGCGCCAGCAGCATCGCCGGGACAGGAATTTCTGGGGCCAACGTCCTGACTTTC. It translates to CASSIAGTGISGANVLTF. Based on the CDR3 plus reference TRBV5-1 and TRBJ2-6, the full variable domain is KAGVTQTPRYLIKTRGQQVTLSCSPISGHRSVSWYQQTPGQGLQFLFEYFSETQRNKGNFPGRFSGRQFSNSRSEMNVSTLELGDSALYLCASSIAGTGISGANVLTFGAGSRLTVL.

This clonotype was observed a handful of times. This chain connects TRBV29-1 to TRBJ2-3, with no clear D. Trimming pared 6 bases from V and 2 bases from J, leaving 9 bases between. The CDR3 is 12 amino acids. CDR1 and CDR2 from the germline V gene are SQVTM and ANQGSEA. CDR3: CSVTMNTDTQYF. The CDR3 DNA reads TGCAGCGTCACCATGAACACAGATACGCAGTATTTT.

Only a few counts were recorded for this clonotype. CDR3 residues: CASSLNGRQGEKLFF. CDR3 coding DNA: TGCGCCAGCAGCTTGAATGGGCGCCAGGGTGAAAAACTGTTTTTT. The chain has TRBV5-1 and TRBJ1-4, with D possibly matching TRBD1 (5 bases). The CDR3 spans 15 residues. V dropped 1 base and J dropped 7 bases, with 14 bases sitting between them. Germline V gene sequence: CDR1 SGHRS, CDR2 YFSETQ. Full variable domain (remainder filled in from reference TRBV5-1 and TRBJ1-4): KAGVTQTPRYLIKTRGQQVTLSCSPISGHRSVSWYQQTPGQGLQFLFEYFSETQRNKGNFPGRFSGRQFSNSRSEMNVSTLELGDSALYLCASSLNGRQGEKLFFGSGTQLSVL.

The CDR3 region has the DNA TGCAGTGCTAGAGATTTTAGGACAGCGGACGAGCAGTACTTC. This translates into CSARDFRTADEQYF. The genes are TRBV20-1 and TRBJ2-7; D possibly corresponds to TRBD1 (6 bases). CDR3 length: 14 amino acids. V was cut by 0 bases and J by 5 bases, with 14 bases left in between. Germline-derived CDR1 and CDR2 are DFQATT and SNEGSKA (reference sequence).

The sample holds a few counts of this clonotype. The chain combines TRBV4-1 with TRBJ2-4; 8 positions match TRBD1. The CDR3 runs 16 residues. With V trimmed by 5 bases and J by 1 base, 7 bases remained unmatched. Germline V lookup: CDR1 MGHRA, CDR2 YSYEKL. This chain's CDR3 is CASSTTTGAAKNIQYF. DNA for the CDR3: TGCGCCAGCAGCACAACGACAGGGGCGGCCAAAAACATTCAGTACTTC.

This clonotype has only a few counts. The chain is built from TRBV27 and TRBJ2-3, with 8 bases fitting TRBD2. The CDR3 runs to 16 residues. CDR1 MNHEY and CDR2 SMNVEV come from the germline V gene (reference sequence). The V segment lost 2 bases and the J segment 2 bases; nucleotides outside the gene matches: 6. The CDR3 sequence: CASSLGISGTTDTQYF. CDR3 DNA: TGTGCCAGCAGTTTAGGGATTAGCGGGACCACAGATACGCAGTATTTT.

This clonotype was found a few times. CDR3 in amino acids: CASSLAGQPTGELFF. In DNA form, the CDR3 reads TGTGCCAGCAGCTTGGCGGGACAGCCAACCGGGGAGCTGTTTTTT. The chain joins TRBV5-5 to TRBJ2-2, with 7 nucleotides matching TRBD1. V was pared by 0 bases and J by 5 bases, with 4 bases of the junction left unmatched. There are 15 residues in the CDR3. CDR1 is SGHKS and CDR2 is YYEKEE in the germline V gene (reference sequence).

This clonotype was seen only a few times. The chain combines TRBV20-1 with TRBJ2-7, with D maybe TRBD1 (5 bases). V dropped 4 bases and J dropped 0 bases, with 16 bases sitting between them. Germline lookup yields CDR1 DFQATT and CDR2 SNEGSKA (reference sequence). This CDR3 comprises 15 residues. CDR3 region: CSATPRELPSYEQYF. In DNA, the CDR3 is TGCAGTGCTACACCCAGGGAACTGCCCTCCTACGAGCAGTACTTC.

This clonotype showed up just a few times. The chain combines TRBV7-8 with TRBJ2-3; the D gene is possibly TRBD1 (6 bases). The CDR3 consists of 15 residues. Trimming left V 2 bases short and J 4 bases short, with 13 bases between. Germline CDR1 SGHVS, CDR2 FQNEAQ. The chain's CDR3 is CASSLSRQAADTQYF. In DNA form, the CDR3 reads TGTGCCAGCAGCTTATCCCGACAGGCGGCAGATACGCAGTATTTT.

The rearrangement uses TRBV5-1 and TRBJ1-1; D gene uncertain. This CDR3 is 9 amino acids long. Trimming took off 1 base at V and 11 bases at J, with 3 bases between the two ends. CDR1 is SGHRS, CDR2 YFSETQ, per germline. The CDR3 DNA reads as TGCGCCAGCAGCTTGTCTGCTTTCTTT. As protein: CASSLSAFF.

The chain joins TRBV3-1 to TRBJ2-7; D gene ambiguous. Per germline, CDR1 LGHDT and CDR2 YNNKEL (reference sequence). Trimming took 6 bases from V and 3 from J, leaving 12 bases between them. The CDR3 consists of 13 residues. CDR3 coding DNA: TGTGCCAGCAGGGGGTCTAAGGACTACGAGCAGTACTTC. Residues: CASRGSKDYEQYF.

The V gene is TRBV5-1, the J gene TRBJ2-2; 8 bases line up with TRBD2. CDR3 length: 15 amino acids. Germline CDR1 and CDR2: SGHRS and YFSETQ. V lost 4 bases to trimming and J lost 3 bases; unmatched junction nucleotides: 5. CDR3 coding DNA: TGCGCCAGCAGCCAACCCGGGGGGGACACCGGGGAGCTGTTTTTT. Translation gives CASSQPGGDTGELFF.

This clonotype was counted only a few times. V gene TRBV20-1 combines with J gene TRBJ2-3; 12 bases map to TRBD2. CDR3 length equals 15 residues. Germline-derived CDR1 and CDR2 are DFQATT and SNEGSKA (reference sequence). V was clipped by 4 bases and J by 3 bases; unmatched bases: 5. The DNA of the CDR3 is TGCAGTGCTACCGGACTAGCGGGAAGAACAGATACGCAGTATTTT. Its protein product is CSATGLAGRTDTQYF.

This clonotype was seen only a few times. The chain links TRBV25-1 to TRBJ2-7, with 8 bases aligning to TRBD2. The CDR3 is made up of 16 amino acids. Germline CDR1 MGHDK, CDR2 SYGVNS. J was trimmed by 3 bases and V by 3 bases; bases with no gene match: 10. The DNA for the CDR3 is TGTGCCAGCAGTGAGGGTAGCGGGAAGTACTACTACGAGCAGTACTTC. Translated, it gives CASSEGSGKYYYEQYF.

The rearrangement joins TRBV6-6 to TRBJ2-3, with D possibly being TRBD2 (7 bases). V lost 11 bases and J 5 bases, leaving 17 bases between the germline ends. CDR3 size: 13 residues. Germline CDR1 and CDR2: MNHNY and SVGAGI (reference sequence). As DNA, the CDR3 is TGTGCCGGGGGCGGGGGCGAGAGAGATACGCAGTATTTT. It encodes CAGGGGERDTQYF.

This clonotype was recorded a few times. This chain uses TRBV3-1 with TRBJ2-5; possibly TRBD1 or TRBD2 for D (6 bases each). The V gene's germline CDR1 is LGHDT and CDR2 YNNKEL (reference sequence). Trimming shortened V by 3 bases and J by 5 bases, and 16 bases separated the two germline ends. The CDR3 has 15 residues. In nucleotides, the CDR3 is TGTGCCAGCAGCCACAAACTGGGGGGCAGGGAGACCCAGTACTTC. It translates to CASSHKLGGRETQYF.

J is TRBJ1-6 and V is TRBV10-3, with D possibly TRBD1 on 6 matching bases. The CDR3 contains 15 residues. CDR1 is ENHRY and CDR2 is SYGVKD in the germline V gene. V gave up 0 bases and J gave up 7 bases, with 10 bases separating them. The CDR3 is CAISESVQGNSPLHF. Written as DNA, the CDR3 is TGTGCCATCAGTGAGTCAGTTCAGGGGAATTCACCCCTCCACTTT.

This clonotype was counted a few times. DNA of the CDR3: TGCAGTGCTAGAGATCCCAGCGGGAGGGCCTACAATGAGCAGTTCTTC. Translated, it gives CSARDPSGRAYNEQFF. The V gene is TRBV20-1, the J gene TRBJ2-1; 10 nucleotides match TRBD2. Germline V gene lookup returns CDR1 DFQATT and CDR2 SNEGSKA (reference sequence). CDR3 size: 16 residues. J gave up 2 bases and V 0 bases, and 4 bases lay outside the gene matches.

The chain employs TRBV7-2 and TRBJ2-3; TRBD1 is a possible D gene (6 bases). Between the trimmed V and J ends, which lost 4 bases and 4 bases, there was a span of 9 bases. The length of the CDR3 is 13 residues. Germline CDR1 reads SGHTA; CDR2 reads FQGNSA. Written as DNA, the CDR3 is TGTGCCAGCAGCTCCACAGGGCCAGATACGCAGTATTTT. As protein: CASSSTGPDTQYF. Together with reference TRBV7-2 and TRBJ2-3, the CDR3 gives the full variable domain: GAGVSQSPSNKVTEKGKDVELRCDPISGHTALYWYRQSLGQGLEFLIYFQGNSAPDKSGLPSDRFSAERTGGSVSTLTIQRTQQEDSAVYLCASSSTGPDTQYFGPGTRLTVL.

This clonotype has a handful of counts. V and J are TRBV20-1 and TRBJ2-5, with D perhaps matching TRBD2 (6 bases). V was trimmed by 2 bases and J by 3 bases, leaving 13 bases between them. Per the germline V gene, CDR1 is DFQATT and CDR2 is SNEGSKA (reference sequence). The CDR3 runs to 14 residues. DNA of the CDR3: TGCAGTGCTAGAAGGGGTAGCGGCAAAGAGACCCAGTACTTC. Translated, it gives CSARRGSGKETQYF.

The rearrangement links TRBV5-1 to TRBJ2-2, with D unclear. The CDR3 length is 16 residues. Germline values: CDR1 SGHRS, CDR2 YFSETQ. The V and J ends lost 4 bases and 1 base respectively, with 14 bases between them. The CDR3 coding sequence is TGCGCCAGCAGCCCACAGTGGGTCAAGAACACCGGGGAGCTGTTTTTT. Amino acids: CASSPQWVKNTGELFF.

This clonotype was seen a few times. The genes are TRBV20-1 and TRBJ2-7, with 10 bases matching TRBD1. The CDR3 length is 14 residues. Trimming took 3 bases from V and 0 from J; bases not matched to a gene: 2. Germline lookup yields CDR1 DFQATT and CDR2 SNEGSKA (reference sequence). CDR3 coding DNA: TGCAGTGCTAGTGACAGGGGGCACTCCTACGAGCAGTACTTC. Its translation is CSASDRGHSYEQYF.

The chain links TRBV7-3 to TRBJ2-7; possibly TRBD2 for D (5 bases). Between the trimmed V and J ends, which lost 5 bases and 7 bases, there was a span of 12 bases. Looked up from germline, CDR1 is SGHTA and CDR2 is FQGTGA. The CDR3 length is 12 residues. Here the CDR3 DNA reads TGTGCCAGCAGCACACCCTCGGGGGAGCAGTACTTC. It is translated as CASSTPSGEQYF.

The rearrangement uses TRBV20-1 and TRBJ2-1, with 7 bases fitting TRBD2. The CDR3 is 16 amino acids. Germline trimming cut 8 bases from V and 5 bases from J; bases unmatched to any gene: 18. Germline-derived CDR1 and CDR2 are DFQATT and SNEGSKA (reference sequence). CDR3 loop: CSTKRGGDLANNEQFF. In DNA form, the CDR3 reads TGCAGTACTAAGCGGGGTGGGGATTTGGCCAACAATGAGCAGTTCTTC.

This clonotype was counted between two and nine times. V usage is TRBV7-2 and J usage is TRBJ1-1; tentatively, D is TRBD1 (6 bases). The germline CDR1 and CDR2 sequences are SGHTA and FQGNSA. CDR3 length equals 14 residues. The germline V and J ends were trimmed by 2 bases and 3 bases, with 10 bases remaining between them. CDR3 DNA sequence: TGTGCCAGCAGCTTACAGGACAGAGACACTGAAGCTTTCTTT. Protein: CASSLQDRDTEAFF.

In DNA, the CDR3 is TGCAGTGCTAGGAACACGGGGGAGCCAAGTGAGACCCAGTACTTC. Amino acids: CSARNTGEPSETQYF. The gene calls are TRBV20-1 and TRBJ2-5; tentatively, D is TRBD2 (6 bases). Germline CDR1 DFQATT, CDR2 SNEGSKA (reference sequence). V shed 3 bases and J shed 5 bases, with 19 bases lying between them. The CDR3 runs 15 residues.

This clonotype occurred a few times. The genes are TRBV21-1 and TRBJ2-2. TRBV21-1 is annotated as a pseudogene. The CDR3 has 16 amino acids. Here the CDR3 DNA reads TGTGCCAGCAGCAAAGCGCAGTGGTCGAACACCGGGGAGCTGTTTTTT. The encoded protein is CASSKAQWSNTGELFF.

This clonotype was counted between two and nine times. V gene TRBV5-5 combines with J gene TRBJ1-2; D ambiguous. V was clipped by 1 base and J by 8 bases, with 9 bases between them. The germline V gene has CDR1 SGHKS and CDR2 YYEKEE (reference sequence). The CDR3 is made up of 12 amino acids. The CDR3 DNA follows: TGTGCCAGCAGCTTGCAAGGGAGCGGCTACACCTTC. The encoded protein is CASSLQGSGYTF.